This T cell receptor beta chain was found in a study of CD4 T cells in relation to SARS-CoV-2 and coronaviruses. CD4+ T cells from unexposed donors were obtained before the COVID-19 pandemic (2011-2018). After roughly 9 days of culture, CD4+ T cells were isolated. In the case of this clone: Antigen specificity is unknown.

The table came from immunoSEQ multiplex PCR; TCRdb's copy has only in-frame clones and leaves some out. The table records fewer than 20,000 clones, roughly 80% of them present only once. This receptor was obtained from a human donor in good health. Sequencing was done on a sample of CD4+ T cells from PBMCs, cultured in vitro.

CDR3 DNA sequence: TGCGCCAGCAGCTTGGACGTACAGGGTGGGTCCACCGGGGAGCTGTTTTTT. Protein product: CASSLDVQGGSTGELFF. V is TRBV5-1 and J is TRBJ2-2, with D possibly TRBD1 on 6 matching bases. The CDR3 consists of 17 residues. The V end was cut by 0 bases, the J end by 4 bases, with 16 bases between. Germline V gene lookup returns CDR1 SGHRS and CDR2 YFSETQ.